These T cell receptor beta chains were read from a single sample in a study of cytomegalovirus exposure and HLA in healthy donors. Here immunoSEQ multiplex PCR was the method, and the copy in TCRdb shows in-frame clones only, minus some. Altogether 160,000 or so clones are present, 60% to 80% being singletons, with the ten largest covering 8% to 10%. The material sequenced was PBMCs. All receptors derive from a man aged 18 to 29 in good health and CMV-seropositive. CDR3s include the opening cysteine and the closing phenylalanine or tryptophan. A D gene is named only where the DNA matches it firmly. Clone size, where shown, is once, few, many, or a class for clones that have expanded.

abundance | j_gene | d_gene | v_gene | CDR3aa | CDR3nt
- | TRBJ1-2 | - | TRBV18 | CASSPPAQAHYGYTF | TGTGCCAGCTCACCACCGGCACAGGCGCACTATGGCTACACCTTC
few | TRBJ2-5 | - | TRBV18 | CASSPDRQLETQYF | TGTGCCAGCTCACCAGATAGACAGCTGGAGACCCAGTACTTC
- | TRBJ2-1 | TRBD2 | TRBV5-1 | CASSVPPLAGANEQFF | TGCGCCAGCAGCGTTCCTCCACTAGCGGGGGCCAATGAGCAGTTCTTC
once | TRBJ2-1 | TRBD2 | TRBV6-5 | CASRRLAGGAEQFF | TGTGCCAGCAGGCGACTAGCGGGAGGGGCTGAGCAGTTCTTC
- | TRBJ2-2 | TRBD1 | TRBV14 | CASSGILTGGFSAGELFF | TGTGCCAGCTCGGGAATTCTAACAGGGGGTTTCTCTGCCGGGGAGCTGTTTTTT
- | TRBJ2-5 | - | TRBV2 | CASNRGQETQYF | TGTGCCAGCAATAGGGGTCAAGAGACCCAGTACTTC
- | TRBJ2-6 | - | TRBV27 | CASSLFPSGANVLTF | TGTGCCAGCAGTTTATTCCCGTCTGGGGCCAACGTCCTGACTTTC
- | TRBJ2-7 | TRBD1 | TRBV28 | CATSVGTGVYEQYF | TGTGCCACTAGCGTGGGGACAGGGGTTTACGAGCAGTACTTC
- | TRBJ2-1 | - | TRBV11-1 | CASSLTDYNEQFF | TGTGCCAGCAGCTTAACAGACTACAATGAGCAGTTCTTC
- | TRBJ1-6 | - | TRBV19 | CASSIGVGLHNSPLHF | TGTGCCAGTAGTATCGGCGTGGGACTTCATAATTCACCCCTCCACTTT
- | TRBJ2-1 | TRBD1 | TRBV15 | CATSRRRGQGSRSYNEQFF | TGTGCCACCAGCAGACGGCGGGGACAGGGTTCTCGCTCCTACAATGAGCAGTTCTTC
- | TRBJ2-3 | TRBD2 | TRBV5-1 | CASRGASGRTDTQYF | TGCGCCAGCAGAGGGGCTAGCGGGAGAACAGATACGCAGTATTTT
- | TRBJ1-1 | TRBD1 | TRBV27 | CASSLVGTVNTEAFF | TGTGCCAGCAGTTTGGTCGGGACAGTGAACACTGAAGCTTTCTTT
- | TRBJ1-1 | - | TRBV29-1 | CSVTGADTEAFF | TGCAGCGTGACGGGAGCCGACACTGAAGCTTTCTTT
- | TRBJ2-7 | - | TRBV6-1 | CASRGGLASFREQYF | TGTGCCAGCAGGGGGGGGCTAGCTTCGTTTCGCGAGCAGTACTTC
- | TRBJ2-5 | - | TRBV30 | CAWSVLLMETQYF | TGTGCCTGGAGTGTACTTCTCATGGAGACCCAGTACTTC
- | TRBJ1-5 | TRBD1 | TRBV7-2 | CASSLGQGSNQPQHF | TGTGCCAGCAGCTTAGGACAGGGGTCGAATCAGCCCCAGCATTTT
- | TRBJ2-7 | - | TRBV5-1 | CASSLAGTIDEQYF | TGCGCCAGCAGCTTGGCCGGGACAATTGACGAGCAGTACTTC
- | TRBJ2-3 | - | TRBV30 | CACFLGPDTQYF | TGTGCCTGTTTTCTGGGCCCAGATACGCAGTATTTT
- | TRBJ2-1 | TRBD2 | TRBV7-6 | CASSLGTSGNNEQFF | TGTGCCAGCAGCTTGGGGACTAGCGGGAACAATGAGCAGTTCTTC
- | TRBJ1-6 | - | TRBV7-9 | CASSLWVGEVDSPLHF | TGTGCCAGCAGCTTATGGGTAGGGGAAGTTGATTCACCCCTCCACTTT